This T cell receptor (beta chain) was observed in a study of PD-1 blockade in classical Hodgkin lymphoma. Overall study context: The study gave patients nivolumab 3 mg/kg intravenously every 2 weeks.

Regarding the study as a whole: Baseline TCR diversity was reportedly lower in newly diagnosed patients than in healthy donors. It was reported as lower still in relapsed/refractory patients. Individuals who commenced nivolumab within less than 1 year of ASCT were excluded. Whoever responded completely had baseline diversity much like that seen in newly diagnosed patients.

The patients all showed relapse after autologous stem cell transplantation, while their brentuximab vedotin exposure varied. Regarding this clone: Its matching antigen is unknown.

Sequencing used immunoSEQ multiplex PCR; TCRdb keeps in-frame clones, though not all of them. The table records some 64,000 clones, approximately 90% of them present only once. This sample comprised peripheral blood mononuclear cells (PBMCs), obtained at baseline. The source of this sequence is a human donor with classical Hodgkin lymphoma.

This chain's CDR3 is CASSLGQLSTDTQYF. The CDR3 DNA reads as TGTGCCAGCAGCTTAGGCCAGTTAAGCACAGATACGCAGTATTTT. This rearrangement joins TRBV7-2 to TRBJ2-3, with D unresolved. This CDR3 has 15 amino acids. With 1 base removed from V and 0 bases from J, the gap between germline ends came to 8 bases. Germline V CDR1 and CDR2: SGHTA, FQGNSA.